Below, one TCR beta chain is given with its context. Repertoires were generated with immunoSEQ multiplex PCR, while TCRdb's copy carries only in-frame clones and drops some. The sample shows 70,000 to 75,000 clones, less than 85% of them seen only once. Trimming took 2 bases from V and 2 from J, leaving 13 bases between them. CDR1 SGHKS and CDR2 YYEKEE come from the germline V gene (reference sequence). The CDR3 has 16 residues. The data derive from a study of T cells in localized non-small cell lung cancer. The V and J genes are TRBV5-5 and TRBJ2-2; a weak D match, TRBD2 (6 bases). This clonotype originated in a female donor older than 55 with stage I lung adenocarcinoma. The specimen comprised peripheral blood, sampled before any cancer treatment. DNA of the CDR3: TGTGCCAGCAGCTTACTCGCGGGGCAAAACACCGGGGAGCTGTTTTTT. Its translation: CASSLLAGQNTGELFF.